This is a list of T cell receptor beta chains from one sample in a study of graft-versus-host responses after intestinal transplantation. What these receptors recognize is not known. Using immunoSEQ multiplex PCR, the repertoire was profiled, and TCRdb retains in-frame clones only, with some absent. The table includes some 140,000 clones, about 93% detected once. This sample comprised unstimulated CD4+ T cells sorted from spleen or lymph node cells, obtained before intestinal transplant. The receptors were gathered from a human donor who received an intestinal transplant. Both conserved end residues are part of each CDR3. A D gene is named only where the DNA matches it firmly. Rows may omit the clone size; those that give it use once, few, many or a size class.

size: .
J: TRBJ2-3
V: TRBV10-1
D: TRBD2
DNA: TGCGCCAGCAGTGAGTCCGGGAGGGCACAGAATACGCAGTATTTT
CDR3: CASSESGRAQNTQYF

size: .
J: TRBJ2-7
V: TRBV5-1
D: TRBD1
DNA: TGCGCCAGCAGCTTGGTTACCGGGACAGTCACCCCACGGCAGTACTTC
CDR3: CASSLVTGTVTPRQYF

size: .
J: TRBJ2-5
V: TRBV6-6
D: .
DNA: TGTGCCAGCAGTTATGGTGTGGGGGGCGAGACCCAGTACTTC
CDR3: CASSYGVGGETQYF

size: .
J: TRBJ2-1
V: TRBV7-9
D: .
DNA: TGTGCCAGCAGCTTAGCCCCGTACAATGAGCAGTTCTTC
CDR3: CASSLAPYNEQFF

size: .
J: TRBJ2-1
V: TRBV15
D: .
DNA: TGTGCCACCAGCACCTTCTACCCCGTACCCAATGAGCAGTTCTTC
CDR3: CATSTFYPVPNEQFF

size: .
J: TRBJ2-5
V: TRBV5-1
D: TRBD2
DNA: TGCGCCAGCAGCTTGGGGGCGGGAGATGGGGAGACCCAGTACTTC
CDR3: CASSLGAGDGETQYF

size: few
J: TRBJ2-7
V: TRBV4-2
D: .
DNA: TGTGCCAGCAGCCAATCTGACCGGGACGAGCAGTACTTC
CDR3: CASSQSDRDEQYF

size: .
J: TRBJ1-2
V: TRBV30
D: .
DNA: TGTGCCTGGAGAGCCGGTAACGGCTACACCTTC
CDR3: CAWRAGNGYTF

size: once
J: TRBJ2-7
V: TRBV5-1
D: .
DNA: TGCGCCAGCAGCCCTTCGACAGCCTCCTACGAGCAGTACTTC
CDR3: CASSPSTASYEQYF

size: .
J: TRBJ1-2
V: TRBV19
D: TRBD1
DNA: TGTGCCAGTAGGACAGGGGGCGGCTATGGCTACACCTTC
CDR3: CASRTGGGYGYTF

size: .
J: TRBJ2-3
V: TRBV5-6
D: .
DNA: TGTGCCAGCAGCTCCTATGACAGGTTAAGGATCACAGATACGCAGTATTTT
CDR3: CASSSYDRLRITDTQYF

size: .
J: TRBJ1-2
V: TRBV7-3
D: TRBD1
DNA: TGTGCCAGCAGCTTAGGACAGGGGGATGGCTACACCTTC
CDR3: CASSLGQGDGYTF

size: .
J: TRBJ1-5
V: TRBV7-2
D: TRBD1
DNA: TGTGCCAGCAGCAAAATTGGGACAGGGGGCGAAGATCAGCCCCAGCATTTT
CDR3: CASSKIGTGGEDQPQHF

size: .
J: TRBJ2-7
V: TRBV18
D: TRBD1
DNA: TGTGCCAGCTCCGAGGGGGACAGGGGGCTGTACGAGCAGTACTTC
CDR3: CASSEGDRGLYEQYF

size: .
J: TRBJ2-3
V: TRBV28
D: .
DNA: TGTGCCAGCAGTTTACCCTCGAGACTGCTTCGGCTGCATGGCACAGATACGCAGTATTTT
CDR3: CASSLPSRLLRLHGTDTQYF

size: .
J: TRBJ2-5
V: TRBV7-8
D: TRBD2
DNA: TGTGCCAGCAGCTTAGCAGCCCTAGCGGGAGGAATATCCTTTGGAGAGACCCAGTACTTC
CDR3: CASSLAALAGGISFGETQYF

size: .
J: TRBJ2-7
V: TRBV30
D: TRBD1
DNA: TGTGCCTGGAGTGCCGGGACAGGGTCCTACGAGCAGTACTTC
CDR3: CAWSAGTGSYEQYF

size: .
J: TRBJ2-5
V: TRBV6-5
D: .
DNA: TGTGCCAGCAGTTACCTCGGGGTGCAAGAGACCCAGTACTTC
CDR3: CASSYLGVQETQYF

size: .
J: TRBJ1-2
V: TRBV4-3
D: .
DNA: TGCGCCAGCAGCCAAGATTGGGCGGCTAACTATGGCTACACCTTC
CDR3: CASSQDWAANYGYTF

size: .
J: TRBJ1-3
V: TRBV6-5
D: TRBD1
DNA: TGTGCCAGCAGACAGACCGGACAGGGCGGAAACACCATATATTTT
CDR3: CASRQTGQGGNTIYF

size: .
J: TRBJ1-5
V: TRBV28
D: .
DNA: TGTGCCAGCAGTCCCGCTCAGGGAATGGGGAGCAATCAGCCCCAGCATTTT
CDR3: CASSPAQGMGSNQPQHF

size: .
J: TRBJ2-1
V: TRBV11-2
D: TRBD1
DNA: TGTGCCAGCAGCCCGATGGGACAGGGGGCTTTGCGTGAGCAGTTCTTC
CDR3: CASSPMGQGALREQFF

size: .
J: TRBJ2-1
V: TRBV5-4
D: TRBD2
DNA: TGTGCCAGCAGCTCATTAGCGGGAGTCCTCTACAATGAGCAGTTCTTC
CDR3: CASSSLAGVLYNEQFF

size: .
J: TRBJ2-1
V: TRBV6-1
D: .
DNA: TGTGCCAGCAATCCGACTAGCTCCTACAATGAGCAGTTCTTC
CDR3: CASNPTSSYNEQFF

size: few
J: TRBJ1-1
V: TRBV5-6
D: .
DNA: TGTGCCAGCATGACCCTAGGGGAAGTCGGCACTGAAGCTTTCTTT
CDR3: CASMTLGEVGTEAFF

size: once
J: TRBJ1-3
V: TRBV5-1
D: .
DNA: TGCGCCAGCAGCCCGGACTCTGGAAACACCATATATTTT
CDR3: CASSPDSGNTIYF

size: .
J: TRBJ2-5
V: TRBV19
D: TRBD1
DNA: TGTGCCAGTATGCCCGGGACAGGGGGCCAAGAGACCCAGTACTTC
CDR3: CASMPGTGGQETQYF

size: .
J: TRBJ2-3
V: TRBV7-6
D: .
DNA: TGTGCCGGCAGCTTGGGGGATACGCAGTATTTT
CDR3: CAGSLGDTQYF